The present entry profiles one T cell receptor (beta chain) with its context. Antigen specificity is unknown. Time point indicated: newly diagnosed GD, antithyroid drugs for less than 3 months. Making the TCR library involved RNA that had been extracted from PBMCs. A blood draw put about 8.2 milliliters of peripheral blood into EDTA tubes. This sample was included in a study of regulatory T cells in long-lasting Graves disease. Across the whole study: Antithyroid drugs had been given to newly diagnosed Graves' patients for under 3 months.

Arm-PCR of CDR3 regions and iRepertoire HTBI primers were used to build TCR beta libraries. MiXCR, applied by TCRdb to the multiplex PCR reads, yields one record per CDR3 protein. The data contain over 300,000 distinct CDR3 sequences, 15% to 18% of them singletons. From germline, CDR1 is GTSNPN and CDR2 SVGIG (reference sequence). V was shortened by 5 bases and J by 1 base, with 14 bases between the two germline ends. CDR3 length equals 14 residues. Study-level points and caveats: Persistent disease exhibited a predilection for TRBV28, TRBJ1-2 and TRBJ2-5. Persistent Graves' patients showed less TCR diversity than newly diagnosed patients showed.

This receptor was taken from a female donor with Graves disease. Material: peripheral blood mononuclear cells (PBMCs), obtained at new diagnosis, from a patient treated with antithyroid drugs. V and J are TRBV30 and TRBJ1-2; possibly TRBD1 for D (5 bases). Here the CDR3 DNA reads TGTGCCTGGGCCCCGCGACAGAGTAACTATGGCTACACCTTC. It codes for CAWAPRQSNYGYTF. Supplemented by reference TRBV30 and TRBJ1-2, the full variable domain reads SQTIHQWPATLVQPVGSPLSLECTVEGTSNPNLYWYRQAAGRGLQLLFYSVGIGQISSEVPQNLSASRPQDRQFILSSKKLLLSDSGFYLCAWAPRQSNYGYTFGSGTRLTVV.